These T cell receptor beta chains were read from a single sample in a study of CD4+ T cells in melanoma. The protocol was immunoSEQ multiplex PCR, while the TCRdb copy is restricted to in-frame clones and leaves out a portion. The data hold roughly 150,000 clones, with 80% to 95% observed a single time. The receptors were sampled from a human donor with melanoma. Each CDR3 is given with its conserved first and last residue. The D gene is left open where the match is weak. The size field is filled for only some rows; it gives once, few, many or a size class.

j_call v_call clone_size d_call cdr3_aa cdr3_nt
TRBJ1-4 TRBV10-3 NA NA CASKPSGNEKLFF TGTGCCAGTAAGCCTTCGGGTAATGAAAAACTGTTTTTT
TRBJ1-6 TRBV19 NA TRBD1 CASSITRTGTGSPLHF TGTGCCAGTAGTATCACGAGGACAGGAACGGGATCACCCCTCCACTTT
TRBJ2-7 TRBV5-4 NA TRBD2 CASSRLAGEYEQYF TGTGCCAGCAGCCGACTAGCGGGGGAGTACGAGCAGTACTTC
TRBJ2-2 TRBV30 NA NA CAWRVKGGEHRGLFF TGTGCCTGGAGGGTAAAGGGCGGCGAACATAGGGGCCTGTTTTTT
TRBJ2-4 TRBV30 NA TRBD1 CAWSGTGKNIQYF TGTGCCTGGAGCGGGACAGGCAAAAACATTCAGTACTTC
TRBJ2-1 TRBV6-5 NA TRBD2 CASSISGGAYEQFF TGTGCCAGCAGTATTAGCGGGGGGGCATATGAGCAGTTCTTC
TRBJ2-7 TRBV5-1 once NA CASSLGQANYEQYF TGCGCCAGCAGCTTGGGACAGGCGAACTACGAGCAGTACTTC
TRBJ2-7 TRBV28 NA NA CASSLGYEQYF TGTGCCAGCAGTTTGGGATACGAGCAGTACTTC
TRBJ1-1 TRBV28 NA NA CASSGVTEAFF TGTGCCAGCTCGGGGGTCACTGAAGCTTTCTTT
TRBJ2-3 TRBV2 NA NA CASSVVPADTQYF TGTGCCAGCAGTGTCGTCCCTGCGGATACGCAGTATTTT
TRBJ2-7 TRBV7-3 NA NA CASSLEASAAYEQYF TGTGCCAGCAGCTTAGAGGCTAGCGCCGCCTACGAGCAGTACTTC
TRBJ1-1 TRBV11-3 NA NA CASSLPWTEAFF TGTGCCAGCAGCCTCCCCTGGACTGAAGCTTTCTTT
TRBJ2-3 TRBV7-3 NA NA CASSLRRTDTQYF TGTGCCAGCAGCTTAAGGAGAACAGATACGCAGTATTTT
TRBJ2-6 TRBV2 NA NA CASSERVSGANVLTF TGTGCCAGCAGTGAAAGGGTTTCTGGGGCCAACGTCCTGACTTTC
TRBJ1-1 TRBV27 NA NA CASRLNTEAFF TGTGCCAGCCGGTTGAACACTGAAGCTTTCTTT